The 24 T cell receptor beta chains reported below all come from one sample, sequenced in a study of shared clonotypes between healthy human individuals. TCRdb's table, derived via immunoSEQ multiplex PCR, lists solely in-frame clones and lacks some. The sample shows over a million clones, more than 75% of them seen only once. Specimen: memory CD4+ T cells from PBMCs. Subset given: CD45RA-negative fraction. The source of these receptors is a man younger than 35 in good health. Some clones in this sample may be carry-over from other donors' samples.

This clone was detected only once. The gene calls are TRBV27 and TRBJ2-1, with 13 bases identical to TRBD2. V shed 4 bases, J shed 7 bases, and the junction held 4 bases outside the gene matches. CDR1 and CDR2 from the germline V gene are MNHEY and SMNVEV (reference sequence). The CDR3 length is 15 residues. The CDR3 nucleotides are TGTGCCAGCAGTTCTCGGACTAGCGGGAGAAATGAGCAGTTCTTC. Its translation: CASSSRTSGRNEQFF.

The chain carries TRBV7-8 and TRBJ1-5; D might be TRBD1 (5 bases). The V end was cut by 1 base, the J end by 2 bases, with 9 bases between. CDR1 SGHVS and CDR2 FQNEAQ come from the germline V gene. CDR3 size: 15 residues. CDR3 residues: CASSLGWGGNQPQHF. In nucleotides, the CDR3 is TGTGCCAGCAGCTTAGGGTGGGGGGGCAATCAGCCCCAGCATTTT.

This chain links TRBV28 with TRBJ2-7; D is possibly TRBD1 (5 bases). CDR3 length: 13 amino acids. Germline lookup yields CDR1 MDHEN and CDR2 SYDVKM. The V gene lost 4 bases and the J gene lost 1 base, with 8 bases spanning the gap. The CDR3 nucleotides read TGTGCCAGCAGTTCACAGGTTTCCTACGAGCAGTACTTC. Encoded protein: CASSSQVSYEQYF.

This clone appeared many times. The rearrangement joins TRBV29-1 to TRBJ1-2; 7 positions match TRBD1. Per the germline V gene, CDR1 is SQVTM and CDR2 is ANQGSEA. This CDR3 comprises 13 residues. The trim removed 6 bases at V and 4 bases at J, leaving 8 bases unmatched. DNA of the CDR3: TGCAGCGTGGGGGACAGAGTCCCCTATGGCTACACCTTC. Its protein is CSVGDRVPYGYTF.

The chain is built from TRBV4-1 and TRBJ1-5; TRBD1 might be the D (5 bases). The CDR3 extends over 16 amino acids. CDR1 is MGHRA and CDR2 is YSYEKL in the germline V gene. V was pared by 4 bases and J by 1 base, with 14 bases between. The CDR3 DNA sequence: TGCGCCAGCAGCCCCGTTGGAGGGGCGAGCAATCAGCCCCAGCATTTT. Encoded protein: CASSPVGGASNQPQHF.

The chain is built from TRBV4-1 and TRBJ2-5, with D tentatively TRBD2 (6 bases). The length of the CDR3 is 16 residues. From germline, CDR1 is MGHRA and CDR2 YSYEKL. Trimming left V 1 base short and J 4 bases short, with 16 bases between. The CDR3 DNA reads as TGCGCCAGCAGCCAAGTGATTGCGGGAACCCCAGAGACCCAGTACTTC. Translating gives CASSQVIAGTPETQYF.

This rearrangement joins TRBV28 to TRBJ1-2, with D tentatively TRBD1 (5 bases). V was trimmed by 6 bases and J by 6 bases, leaving 14 bases between them. Germline CDR1 MDHEN, CDR2 SYDVKM. This CDR3 has 13 amino acids. The CDR3 here is CASSRPGFNGYTF. CDR3 nucleotides: TGTGCCAGCAGCCGACCAGGGTTTAATGGCTACACCTTC.

The sample holds one count of this clone. The V gene is TRBV5-1, the J gene TRBJ1-2; 8 bases fit TRBD1. The germline gives CDR1 SGHRS, CDR2 YFSETQ. J gave up 4 bases and V 6 bases, and 14 bases lay outside the gene matches. This CDR3 region has 16 residues. The CDR3 is CASTLPAGRGLYGYTF. In DNA form, the CDR3 reads TGCGCCAGCACCTTACCGGCAGGCAGGGGGCTCTATGGCTACACCTTC.

DNA of the CDR3: TGTGCCAGCAGTCCGGACAGGGCTCAGCCCCAGCATTTT. Residues: CASSPDRAQPQHF. The chain employs TRBV28 and TRBJ1-5, with 8 bases identical to TRBD1. The CDR3 is made up of 13 amino acids. CDR1 MDHEN and CDR2 SYDVKM come from the germline V gene. With V trimmed by 5 bases and J by 6 bases, 3 bases remained unmatched.

The CDR3 reads CASSKGGGAGNYGYTF. The CDR3 nucleotides read TGTGCCAGCAGCAAAGGGGGAGGGGCTGGAAACTATGGCTACACCTTC. This chain connects TRBV5-4 to TRBJ1-2; perhaps TRBD1 as D (6 bases). There are 16 residues in the CDR3. Germline CDR1 and CDR2: SGHNT and YYREEE (reference sequence). Trimming took 4 bases from V and 2 from J, leaving 18 bases between them.

The chain employs TRBV5-1 and TRBJ2-1; D unresolved. V was cut by 4 bases and J by 5 bases, with 13 bases left in between. This CDR3 region has 14 residues. Germline V lookup: CDR1 SGHRS, CDR2 YFSETQ. CDR3 in amino acids: CASSPQLLDNEQFF. The CDR3 DNA follows: TGCGCCAGCAGCCCTCAGCTGTTGGACAATGAGCAGTTCTTC. Full variable domain (outside the CDR3, taken from reference TRBV5-1 and TRBJ2-1): KAGVTQTPRYLIKTRGQQVTLSCSPISGHRSVSWYQQTPGQGLQFLFEYFSETQRNKGNFPGRFSGRQFSNSRSEMNVSTLELGDSALYLCASSPQLLDNEQFFGPGTRLTVL.

Only one count was recorded for this clone. Other DNA sequences of this sample code for an identical CDR3. J is TRBJ2-1 and V is TRBV5-1, with D maybe TRBD2 (5 bases). Trimming stripped 2 bases from V and 0 bases from J, with 9 bases between. The germline gives CDR1 SGHRS, CDR2 YFSETQ. The CDR3 loop spans 15 amino acids. This chain's CDR3 is CASSLSGSSYNEQFF. DNA of the CDR3: TGCGCCAGCAGCTTAAGCGGCAGCTCCTACAATGAGCAGTTCTTC. Variable domain in full (rest from reference TRBV5-1 and TRBJ2-1): KAGVTQTPRYLIKTRGQQVTLSCSPISGHRSVSWYQQTPGQGLQFLFEYFSETQRNKGNFPGRFSGRQFSNSRSEMNVSTLELGDSALYLCASSLSGSSYNEQFFGPGTRLTVL.

The genes are TRBV20-1 and TRBJ2-4; D is unclear. The CDR3 consists of 10 residues. With 6 bases removed from V and 10 bases from J, the gap between germline ends came to 10 bases. Germline V gene lookup returns CDR1 DFQATT and CDR2 SNEGSKA (reference sequence). The CDR3 sequence: CSAAPKIQYF. In DNA, the CDR3 is TGCAGTGCGGCGCCGAAAATTCAGTACTTC.

The V and J genes are TRBV9 and TRBJ2-3; D is unclear. Germline V gene data show CDR1 as SGDLS and CDR2 as YYNGEE. The CDR3 runs 13 residues. The V end was cut by 3 bases, the J end by 4 bases, with 9 bases between. CDR3 DNA: TGTGCCAGCAGCGACACCATAGCAGATACGCAGTATTTT. Translating it yields CASSDTIADTQYF.

The gene calls are TRBV2 and TRBJ1-5, with 7 bases that match TRBD1. Germline trimming cut 6 bases from V and 3 bases from J; bases unmatched to any gene: 8. Germline CDR1 is SNHLY and CDR2 is FYNNEI. This CDR3 contains 15 residues. CDR3 region: CASSEHRGPNQPQHF. The DNA of the CDR3 is TGTGCCAGCAGCGAACACAGGGGACCCAATCAGCCCCAGCATTTT.

On this clone itself: Different DNA sequences within this sample yield the same CDR3. J is TRBJ2-1 and V is TRBV7-3, with 14 bases fitting TRBD2. This CDR3 is 15 amino acids long. CDR1 is SGHTA and CDR2 is FQGTGA in the germline V gene. The V segment lost 4 bases and the J segment 6 bases; nucleotides outside the gene matches: 2. The CDR3 loop is CASSWGTSGSNEQFF. CDR3 nucleotide sequence: TGTGCCAGCAGCTGGGGGACTAGCGGGAGCAATGAGCAGTTCTTC.

By share, this clone ranks as medium-sized. CDR3 sequence (DNA): TGTGCCAGCACCAAGGGGGAGACCCAGTACTTC. The encoded protein is CASTKGETQYF. This rearrangement joins TRBV9 to TRBJ2-5; the D gene is possibly TRBD1 (5 bases). V gave up 6 bases and J gave up 5 bases, with 8 bases separating them. Germline assignment: CDR1 SGDLS and CDR2 YYNGEE. The CDR3 is 11 amino acids. The whole variable domain, remainder taken from reference TRBV9 and TRBJ2-5, is DSGVTQTPKHLITATGQRVTLRCSPRSGDLSVYWYQQSLDQGLQFLIQYYNGEERAKGNILERFSAQQFPDLHSELNLSSLELGDSALYFCASTKGETQYFGPGTRLLVL.

The chain carries TRBV19 and TRBJ2-7, with TRBD2 matching over 8 bases. Per germline, CDR1 LNHDA and CDR2 SQIVND (reference sequence). V lost 3 bases, J lost 3 bases, and 7 bases stayed unmatched. The CDR3 spans 15 residues. The CDR3 loop is CASSISGTTGYEQYF. The CDR3 nucleotides read TGTGCCAGTAGTATTAGCGGGACTACAGGCTACGAGCAGTACTTC.

CDR3 nucleotide sequence: TGTGCCAGCAGCTACGACAGGGCGGGGGGCTACACCTTC. Its protein is CASSYDRAGGYTF. V and J are TRBV7-2 and TRBJ1-2; 7 nucleotides agree with TRBD1. The germline V gene has CDR1 SGHTA and CDR2 FQGNSA. V lost 4 bases to trimming and J lost 8 bases; unmatched junction nucleotides: 7. The CDR3 extends over 13 amino acids.

This clone was recorded a few times. This chain joins TRBV5-1 and TRBJ1-2; D remains unclear. Germline-derived CDR1 and CDR2 are SGHRS and YFSETQ. V was cut by 3 bases and J by 4 bases, with 13 bases left in between. The CDR3 extends over 14 amino acids. The CDR3 bases are TGCGCCAGCAGCTCAGCATCGGGTAGCTATGGCTACACCTTC. It yields the protein CASSSASGSYGYTF.

V gene TRBV7-8 combines with J gene TRBJ2-7; D remains unclear. Germline CDR1 reads SGHVS; CDR2 reads FQNEAQ. Trimming cost V 3 bases and J 4 bases, with 10 bases left between them. The CDR3 is 13 residues long. The CDR3 coding sequence is TGTGCCAGCAGCTTTCCCCTAGGGTACGAGCAGTACTTC. This gives the protein CASSFPLGYEQYF.

The chain employs TRBV30 and TRBJ2-7; possible D gene TRBD1, 6 bases. CDR3 size: 13 residues. CDR1 is GTSNPN and CDR2 is SVGIG in the germline V gene (reference sequence). V was pared by 0 bases and J by 3 bases, with 9 bases between. Here the CDR3 reads CAWSVDSYYEQYF. The CDR3 nucleotides read TGTGCCTGGAGTGTGGACAGTTACTACGAGCAGTACTTC. The full variable domain, with the rest looked up from reference TRBV30 and TRBJ2-7, is SQTIHQWPATLVQPVGSPLSLECTVEGTSNPNLYWYRQAAGRGLQLLFYSVGIGQISSEVPQNLSASRPQDRQFILSSKKLLLSDSGFYLCAWSVDSYYEQYFGPGTRLTVT.

The chain combines TRBV7-2 with TRBJ1-4; no definite D call. Germline CDR1 reads SGHTA; CDR2 reads FQGNSA. Trimming removed 5 bases from V and 0 bases from J, with 10 bases in between. The CDR3 is 15 amino acids. The CDR3 here is CASSLRTTTNEKLFF. The CDR3 DNA reads as TGTGCCAGCAGCCTACGGACTACAACTAATGAAAAACTGTTTTTT. Based on the CDR3 plus reference TRBV7-2 and TRBJ1-4, the full variable domain is GAGVSQSPSNKVTEKGKDVELRCDPISGHTALYWYRQSLGQGLEFLIYFQGNSAPDKSGLPSDRFSAERTGGSVSTLTIQRTQQEDSAVYLCASSLRTTTNEKLFFGSGTQLSVL.

A single count supports this clone. For the CDR3, the DNA is TGTGCCAGTAGTACGGGTATGCGAGGCGAGCAGTACTTC. Amino acid sequence: CASSTGMRGEQYF. The rearrangement uses TRBV19 and TRBJ2-7; no firm D call. This CDR3 has 13 residues. Germline V gene sequence: CDR1 LNHDA, CDR2 SQIVND (reference sequence). Trimming stripped 4 bases from V and 6 bases from J, with 13 bases between.